Detailed here is one T cell receptor (beta chain). Its antigen remains unidentified. Read coverage stops 3 residues before the CDR3 terminus; the germline J gene supplies the remainder. Average input was around 1,300 ng genomic DNA for immunoSEQ TCR beta CDR3 amplification. Profiled with immunoSEQ multiplex PCR; TCRdb holds only in-frame clones, not every one. The sample data list over 35,000 clones. This sample is drawn from a study of T cells in women clearing cervical HPV infection. General study points: CIN3+ cases had significantly higher TCR richness than controls; evenness did not differ. A classifier using richness and V gene abundances reached an AUC of approximately 0.8. Controls had more TRBV6-7 (approximately 0.16%) than cases (roughly 0.11%).

Germline-derived CDR1 and CDR2 are SGHNT and YYREEE (reference sequence). The V and J ends lost 3 bases and 7 bases, in that order; junction bases with no gene match: 5. The CDR3 runs to 13 residues. The sample comprised blood buffy coat. The receptor was derived from a woman between 18 and 75 years old with a cervical HPV16 infection that either progressed to CIN3+ or cleared (not recorded which). This rearrangement joins TRBV5-4 to TRBJ1-1, with 8 bases identical to TRBD1. CDR3 DNA, as far as it was read: TGTGCCAGCAGCTCCCAGGGGGCGGGTGAA. It codes for CASSSQGAGE. The full CDR3 reads CASSSQGAGEAFF.